This T cell receptor (beta chain) was sequenced for a study of beta chain features in type 1 diabetes. Central memory, naive, regulatory and stem cell-like memory CD4+ cells were sorted by CD45RO/CCR7/CD25/CD127/CD95/CD27. The CDR3 is 15 residues long. V lost 3 bases, J lost 0 bases, and 12 bases lay in between. Per germline, CDR1 MNHEY and CDR2 SMNVEV (reference sequence). Reverse transcription of all isolated RNA meant that expressed TCRB transcripts were sequenced. TCRdb's copy holds only in-frame clones and misses some; the assay was immunoSEQ multiplex PCR. The sample contains roughly 150,000 clones, about 8.5% of which appear only once. This clone has only a few counts.

The chain couples TRBV27 to TRBJ2-7; D not certain. This clonotype was sampled from a man younger than 35 in good health. Sequenced sample: central memory CD4+ T cells from blood. The CDR3 protein is CASSFFKWSSYEQYF. The CDR3 DNA is TGTGCCAGCAGTTTCTTCAAGTGGAGCTCCTACGAGCAGTACTTC.